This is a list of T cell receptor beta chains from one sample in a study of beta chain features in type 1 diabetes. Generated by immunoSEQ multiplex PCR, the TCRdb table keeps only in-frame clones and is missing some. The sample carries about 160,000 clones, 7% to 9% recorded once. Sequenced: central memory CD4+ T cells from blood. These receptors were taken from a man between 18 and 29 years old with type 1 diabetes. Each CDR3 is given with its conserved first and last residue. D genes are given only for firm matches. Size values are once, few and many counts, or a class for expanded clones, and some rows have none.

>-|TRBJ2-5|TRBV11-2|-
CASGVGGASQETQYF
TGTGCCAGCGGGGTAGGGGGGGCGTCGCAAGAGACCCAGTACTTC
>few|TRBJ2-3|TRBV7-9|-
CASSLGRGATDTQYF
TGTGCCAGCAGCTTGGGCAGGGGGGCCACAGATACGCAGTATTTT
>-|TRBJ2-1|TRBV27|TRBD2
CASMLTSGSYNEQFF
TGTGCCAGCATGTTAACTAGCGGGAGTTACAATGAGCAGTTCTTC
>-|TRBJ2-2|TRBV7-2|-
CASSLRGSGTGELFF
TGTGCCAGCAGCTTAAGGGGATCCGGGACCGGGGAGCTGTTTTTT
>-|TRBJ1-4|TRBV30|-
CAWSPGSTNEKLFF
TGTGCCTGGAGTCCGGGGTCAACTAATGAAAAACTGTTTTTT
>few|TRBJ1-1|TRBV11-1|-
CASRLPGGRDTEAFF
TGTGCCAGCAGACTACCGGGGGGAAGGGACACTGAAGCTTTCTTT
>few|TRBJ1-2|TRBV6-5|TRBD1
CASEGDSRLYGYTF
TGTGCCAGCGAGGGGGACAGCCGGCTCTATGGCTACACCTTC
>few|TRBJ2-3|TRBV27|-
CASSRGDFVNTDTQYF
TGTGCCAGCAGTCGTGGGGACTTCGTTAACACAGATACGCAGTATTTT
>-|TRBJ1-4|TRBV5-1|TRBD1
CASSGGQGNEKLFF
TGCGCCAGCAGCGGGGGACAGGGTAATGAAAAACTGTTTTTT
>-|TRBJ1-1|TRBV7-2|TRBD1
CASSDRANTEAFF
TGTGCCAGCAGCGACAGGGCGAACACTGAAGCTTTCTTT
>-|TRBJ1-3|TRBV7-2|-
CASSPQGFTGNTIYF
TGTGCCAGCAGCCCTCAGGGGTTTACTGGAAACACCATATATTTT
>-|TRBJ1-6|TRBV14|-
CASSQSQNSPLHF
TGTGCCAGCAGCCAATCGCAGAATTCACCCCTCCACTTT
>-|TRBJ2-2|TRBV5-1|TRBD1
CASSLRQGGPGELFF
TGCGCCAGCAGCCTAAGACAGGGGGGACCCGGGGAGCTGTTTTTT